The 18 T cell receptor beta chains below all came from one sample that was sequenced in a study of blood T cell repertoires in COVID-19. Produced via immunoSEQ multiplex PCR; TCRdb's table is partial and in-frame only. The table includes fewer than 80,000 clones, about nine tenths detected once. The sample comprised peripheral blood. These receptor sequences come from a human donor in a cohort sampled during active COVID-19.

V usage is TRBV6-5 and J usage is TRBJ1-2, with a weak D call TRBD1 (5 bases). The CDR3 length is 14 residues. The ends were cut back, 5 bases at V and 2 bases at J, with 12 bases in the middle. From germline, CDR1 is MNHEY and CDR2 SVGAGI. CDR3 coding DNA: TGTGCCAGCAGTCCCTCTGGGGGGAACTATGGCTACACCTTC. Its protein is CASSPSGGNYGYTF.

CDR3: CASSLLWSGGLLETQYF. The CDR3 nucleotides are TGTGCCAGCAGTCTCCTGTGGTCGGGGGGTCTCTTAGAGACCCAGTACTTC. The V call is TRBV27, the J call TRBJ2-5; 7 bases are shared with TRBD2. Trimming cost V 5 bases and J 4 bases; bases outside gene matches: 16. CDR1 and CDR2 (germline): MNHEY, SMNVEV (reference sequence). The length of the CDR3 is 17 residues.

The CDR3 region is CASSAAGIDYGYTF. Written as DNA, the CDR3 is TGTGCCAGCAGCGCGGCCGGGATTGACTATGGCTACACCTTC. The chain is built from TRBV9 and TRBJ1-2; D not certain. The V gene lost 3 bases and the J gene lost 3 bases, with 12 bases spanning the gap. Per the germline V gene, CDR1 is SGDLS and CDR2 is YYNGEE. The CDR3 runs to 14 residues.

The chain recombines TRBV5-1 with TRBJ2-1, with TRBD1 identical over 9 bases. The V and J ends lost 3 bases and 4 bases, in that order; junction bases with no gene match: 5. The germline CDR1 and CDR2 sequences are SGHRS and YFSETQ. The CDR3 spans 15 residues. CDR3 protein: CASSWDRERYNEQFF. The DNA of the CDR3 is TGCGCCAGCAGCTGGGACAGGGAGCGGTACAATGAGCAGTTCTTC. Based on the CDR3 plus reference TRBV5-1 and TRBJ2-1, the full variable domain is KAGVTQTPRYLIKTRGQQVTLSCSPISGHRSVSWYQQTPGQGLQFLFEYFSETQRNKGNFPGRFSGRQFSNSRSEMNVSTLELGDSALYLCASSWDRERYNEQFFGPGTRLTVL.

V gene TRBV7-9 combines with J gene TRBJ1-2; TRBD1 matches 10 bases. Germline V CDR1 and CDR2: SEHNR, FQNEAQ (reference sequence). V lost 0 bases to trimming and J lost 6 bases; unmatched junction nucleotides: 1. This CDR3 contains 14 residues. CDR3 in DNA: TGTGCCAGCAGCTTAGCGGACAGGGGGGATGGCTACACCTTC. Protein sequence: CASSLADRGDGYTF.

V gene TRBV7-9 combines with J gene TRBJ1-1; TRBD1 might be the D (6 bases). From germline, CDR1 is SEHNR and CDR2 FQNEAQ (reference sequence). Trimming took 5 bases from V and 2 from J, leaving 15 bases between them. The CDR3 runs to 15 residues. In DNA, the CDR3 is TGTGCCAGCAGCCAACCCCAGGGGTTTAACACTGAAGCTTTCTTT. It encodes CASSQPQGFNTEAFF.

The chain carries TRBV9 and TRBJ1-6, with D possibly matching TRBD1 (6 bases). Trimming stripped 4 bases from V and 9 bases from J, with 14 bases between. CDR3 length equals 14 residues. Looked up from germline, CDR1 is SGDLS and CDR2 is YYNGEE. CDR3 sequence (DNA): TGTGCCAGCAGCCCCGGACAGTTCACTTCACCCCTCCACTTT. It specifies CASSPGQFTSPLHF.

This clone was counted once. This chain joins TRBV25-1 and TRBJ2-3, with a possible D match to TRBD1 (6 bases). V was clipped by 4 bases and J by 1 base, with 9 bases between them. The CDR3 covers 14 residues. Germline assignment: CDR1 MGHDK and CDR2 SYGVNS. CDR3 bases: TGTGCCAGCAGTGGATCAGGGGGCACAGATACGCAGTATTTT. Encoded protein: CASSGSGGTDTQYF.

The V call is TRBV29-1, the J call TRBJ1-2; 12 nucleotides align to TRBD1. Germline V gene data show CDR1 as SQVTM and CDR2 as ANQGSEA. J was trimmed by 8 bases and V by 5 bases; bases with no gene match: 15. The CDR3 covers 16 residues. CDR3 protein: CSVPPAGTGGLNGYTF. The CDR3 nucleotides are TGCAGCGTTCCCCCCGCCGGGACAGGGGGCCTAAACGGCTACACCTTC.

The chain uses TRBV5-6 and TRBJ2-7, with TRBD1 matching 9 bases. Trimming took 7 bases from V and 2 from J; bases not matched to a gene: 10. Germline CDR1 reads SGHDT; CDR2 reads YYEEEE. CDR3 length equals 15 residues. CDR3 bases: TGTGCCAGCCTGAACCGGGACAGGGTGCCCTACGAGCAGTACTTC. Amino acid sequence: CASLNRDRVPYEQYF. Combining the CDR3 with reference TRBV5-6 and TRBJ2-7 gives the whole variable domain DAGVTQSPTHLIKTRGQQVTLRCSPKSGHDTVSWYQQALGQGPQFIFQYYEEEERQRGNFPDRFSGHQFPNYSSELNVNALLLGDSALYLCASLNRDRVPYEQYFGPGTRLTVT.

This chain links TRBV24-1 with TRBJ1-2; a possible D gene is TRBD1 (5 bases). CDR1 is KGHDR and CDR2 is SFDVKD in the germline V gene. The CDR3 consists of 17 residues. Between the trimmed V and J ends, which lost 4 bases and 0 bases, there was a span of 17 bases. The CDR3 coding sequence is TGTGCCACCAGTGACATCGGAGGGGACGGATCTAACTATGGCTACACCTTC. Amino acid sequence: CATSDIGGDGSNYGYTF.

The chain links TRBV11-3 to TRBJ2-7; TRBD1 matches at 8 bases. Germline V gene sequence: CDR1 SGHNT, CDR2 YENEEA. The V gene end was trimmed by 1 base and the J gene end by 1 base; junction bases not matched to a gene: 3. CDR3 size: 15 residues. Written as DNA, the CDR3 is TGTGCCAGCAGCTTAGGAGGGACAGGTTCCTACGAGCAGTACTTC. Protein product: CASSLGGTGSYEQYF.

The count of this clone is one. The CDR3 region has the DNA TGTGCCAGTAGTCAAGACAGGGGTGCAGATACGCAGTATTTT. It is translated as CASSQDRGADTQYF. The chain links TRBV19 to TRBJ2-3, with TRBD1 identical over 8 bases. The V gene end was trimmed by 5 bases and the J gene end by 4 bases; junction bases not matched to a gene: 5. From germline, CDR1 is LNHDA and CDR2 SQIVND (reference sequence). The CDR3 covers 14 residues.

The gene calls are TRBV28 and TRBJ2-3; 7 bases align to TRBD1. The V gene end was trimmed by 5 bases and the J gene end by 3 bases; junction bases not matched to a gene: 5. The CDR3 is made up of 14 amino acids. Germline V gene data show CDR1 as MDHEN and CDR2 as SYDVKM. CDR3 region: CASSTQTGTDTQYF. The DNA for the CDR3 is TGTGCCAGCAGTACCCAGACAGGGACAGATACGCAGTATTTT. The complete variable domain, with remaining parts taken from reference TRBV28 and TRBJ2-3, reads DVKVTQSSRYLVKRTGEKVFLECVQDMDHENMFWYRQDPGLGLRLIYFSYDVKMKEKGDIPEGYSVSREKKERFSLILESASTNQTSMYLCASSTQTGTDTQYFGPGTRLTVL.

V is TRBV5-1 and J is TRBJ2-1, with D possibly matching TRBD1 (6 bases). In germline, CDR1 is SGHRS, CDR2 YFSETQ. This CDR3 has 15 residues. V dropped 4 bases and J dropped 3 bases, with 14 bases sitting between them. Here the CDR3 reads CASSQGRGGYNEQFF. The CDR3 DNA follows: TGCGCCAGCAGCCAGGGGCGAGGAGGCTACAATGAGCAGTTCTTC.

This chain links TRBV28 with TRBJ1-4, with D perhaps matching TRBD1 (5 bases). The CDR3 loop spans 16 amino acids. V lost 5 bases and J lost 0, with 13 bases in between. Germline loops: CDR1 MDHEN, CDR2 SYDVKM. DNA of the CDR3: TGTGCCAGCAGTCCCGGAGGGGCGGCAACTAATGAAAAACTGTTTTTT. Its protein is CASSPGGAATNEKLFF.

The CDR3 bases are TGTGCCAGCAGTTTCCCGGACAGCGGTCAGCATTTT. It yields the protein CASSFPDSGQHF. This chain connects TRBV12-3 or TRBV12-4 to TRBJ1-5, with D maybe TRBD1 (6 bases). CDR3 length: 12 residues. V gave up 3 bases and J gave up 13 bases, with 13 bases separating them.

The genes are TRBV9 and TRBJ1-2; D is perhaps TRBD1 (5 bases). The ends were cut back, 3 bases at V and 7 bases at J, with 16 bases in the middle. This CDR3 is built from 14 residues. Germline V gene lookup returns CDR1 SGDLS and CDR2 YYNGEE. CDR3 DNA sequence: TGTGCCAGCAGCGCGGGGGAAGTTCTGAGTGGCTACACCTTC. Protein product: CASSAGEVLSGYTF.